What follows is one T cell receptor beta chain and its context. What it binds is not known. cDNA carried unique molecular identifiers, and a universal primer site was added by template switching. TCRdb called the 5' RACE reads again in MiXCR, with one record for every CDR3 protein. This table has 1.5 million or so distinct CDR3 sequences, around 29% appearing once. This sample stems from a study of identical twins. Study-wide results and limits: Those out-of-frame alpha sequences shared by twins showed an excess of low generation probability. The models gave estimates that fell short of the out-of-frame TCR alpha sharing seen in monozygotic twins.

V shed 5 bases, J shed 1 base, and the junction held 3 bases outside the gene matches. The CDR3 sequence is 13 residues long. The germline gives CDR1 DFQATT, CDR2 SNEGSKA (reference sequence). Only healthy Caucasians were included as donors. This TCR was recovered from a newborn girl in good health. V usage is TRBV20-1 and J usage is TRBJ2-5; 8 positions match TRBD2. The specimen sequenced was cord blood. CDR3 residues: CSAGTSGQETQYF. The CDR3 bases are TGCAGTGCTGGAACTAGCGGCCAAGAGACCCAGTACTTC.